This T cell receptor beta chain was retrieved from a study of glioma-infiltrating T cells. This clonotype has a count of ten or more. Using RNA template, CDR3s of TCR alpha and beta were amplified with iRepertoire arm-PCR. A single record per CDR3 protein comes from TCRdb applying MiXCR to the multiplex PCR reads. The data hold some 110,000 distinct CDR3 sequences, with approximately 23% observed a single time. Germline V gives CDR1 LGHNA, CDR2 YSLEER. V shed 2 bases and J shed 9 bases, with 8 bases lying between them. The CDR3 is made up of 12 amino acids. The sequencing input was glioma tissue, nonneoplastic brain tissue, or PBMCs (not recorded which). The chain has TRBV4-3 and TRBJ2-4; D is ambiguous. This clonotype originated in a human donor with low-grade glioma or glioblastoma, undergoing nonglioma brain surgery, or in good health (not recorded which). Here the CDR3 reads CASSQTSGIQYF. The CDR3, as DNA: TGCGCCAGCAGCCAAACGTCGGGCATTCAGTACTTC.